The 2 T cell receptor beta chains below come from one sample, sequenced in a study of blood T cell repertoires in COVID-19. TCRdb keeps only in-frame clones here, not all; method: immunoSEQ multiplex PCR. This repertoire shows about 100,000 clones, 60% to 85% found once; its top ten account for 1.5% to 2%. Sequencing used peripheral blood. These receptors were collected from a woman aged 40 to 50 with acute or convalescent COVID-19.

The genes are TRBV7-9 and TRBJ2-1, with D perhaps matching TRBD1 (5 bases). The CDR3 consists of 12 residues. Trimming took off 5 bases at V and 7 bases at J, with 9 bases between the two ends. Germline V gives CDR1 SEHNR, CDR2 FQNEAQ (reference sequence). The CDR3 DNA sequence: TGTGCCAGCAGCATCGACAGTAATGAGCAGTTCTTC. Protein sequence: CASSIDSNEQFF.

The V gene is TRBV4-3, the J gene TRBJ1-6, with 7 bases that match TRBD1. The CDR3 spans 17 residues. In germline, CDR1 is LGHNA, CDR2 YSLEER. Trimming cost V 2 bases and J 8 bases; bases outside gene matches: 12. The CDR3 DNA sequence: TGCGCCAGCAGCCAAAGGGCCCGACAGGGAGAGGATTCACCCCTCCACTTT. It is translated as CASSQRARQGEDSPLHF.